These T cell receptor beta chains were read from a single sample in a study of T cells after yellow fever vaccination. TCRdb used MiXCR to reprocess the 5' RACE reads, holding one entry per CDR3 protein. Counted here are about 180,000 distinct CDR3 sequences, 6.2% occurring once; the ten biggest clones make up about 2.8%. Specimen: CD4+ T cells sorted from PBMCs, collected on the day of the first yellow fever vaccination. The receptor set was obtained from a young man who received the YFV17D yellow fever vaccine. The CDR3 runs from the conserved cysteine through the conserved F or W.

j_call,v_call,cdr3_aa
TRBJ2-2,TRBV9,CASSVEFGTGANTGELFF
TRBJ2-3,TRBV18,CASSPRQGLGGDTQYF
TRBJ1-2,TRBV2,CASSEEGQGTNGYTF
TRBJ1-5,TRBV4-1,CASSLIRVHQPQHF
TRBJ2-1,TRBV5-1,CASSRGGSNEQFF
TRBJ1-2,TRBV7-2,CASSLVGSYGYTF
TRBJ1-1,TRBV29-1,CSVGRQGGTEAFF
TRBJ2-1,TRBV5-1,CASSLPSPGTYNEQFF
TRBJ1-1,TRBV4-1,CASSKGDRVRTEAFF
TRBJ1-2,TRBV2,CASSAGQGRGGYTF
TRBJ2-1,TRBV15,CATSRGTSGGAFEQFF
TRBJ1-5,TRBV3-1,CASSQGVDWPQHF
TRBJ2-3,TRBV4-2,CASSQDSSGGAVTQYF
TRBJ1-1,TRBV19,CASSGTGYTEAFF
TRBJ2-5,TRBV24-1,CATAGLGETQYF
TRBJ2-5,TRBV7-2,CASSVGHGETQYF
TRBJ2-5,TRBV5-8,CASSLGHPQETQYF
TRBJ2-5,TRBV21-1,CASSTRVTGREETQYF
TRBJ2-1,TRBV20-1,CSATVAGGGYNEQFF
TRBJ2-1,TRBV6-2/TRBV6-3,CASSESLYNEQFF
TRBJ2-1,TRBV6-4,CASSAQPTSGGAFEQFF
TRBJ1-5,TRBV11-2,CASSLGHNNQPQHF
TRBJ2-5,TRBV5-1,CASSTGLAGPGETQYF
TRBJ1-6,TRBV5-5,CASSLYTSPLHF
TRBJ1-2,TRBV6-5,CASSYGSGYTF
TRBJ2-1,TRBV4-3,CASSQRTSGGYEQFF
TRBJ1-4,TRBV5-5,CASTLRGTNEKLFF
TRBJ2-7,TRBV11-2,CASSSISGTSYEQYF
TRBJ2-1,TRBV4-3,CASSQGGVSNEQFF
TRBJ2-3,TRBV12-3/TRBV12-4,CASSIWTSGVTDTQYF
TRBJ1-1,TRBV18,CASSPQGAHTEAFF
TRBJ1-2,TRBV20-1,CSAKGQGELYGYTF
TRBJ2-7,TRBV7-3,CASSPGGDYGEQYF
TRBJ1-2,TRBV11-2,CASSKRQGANYGYTF
TRBJ2-5,TRBV7-2,CASSLGLAGSQETQYF
TRBJ2-5,TRBV5-1,CASSLGFQETQYF
TRBJ2-2,TRBV2,CASSEDYNTGELFF
TRBJ1-2,TRBV25-1,CASSGQGGYGYTF
TRBJ2-1,TRBV11-2,CASSVGGARGEQFF
TRBJ2-5,TRBV12-3/TRBV12-4,CASRPQGTHQETQYF
TRBJ1-4,TRBV12-3/TRBV12-4,CASSLRATNEKLFF
TRBJ2-1,TRBV5-1,CASSTGSAYNEQFF
TRBJ1-3,TRBV2,CASSGESGNTIYF
TRBJ1-1,TRBV10-3,CAIRGQGNLNTEAFF
TRBJ1-5,TRBV20-1,CSTAVLAPGNQPQHF